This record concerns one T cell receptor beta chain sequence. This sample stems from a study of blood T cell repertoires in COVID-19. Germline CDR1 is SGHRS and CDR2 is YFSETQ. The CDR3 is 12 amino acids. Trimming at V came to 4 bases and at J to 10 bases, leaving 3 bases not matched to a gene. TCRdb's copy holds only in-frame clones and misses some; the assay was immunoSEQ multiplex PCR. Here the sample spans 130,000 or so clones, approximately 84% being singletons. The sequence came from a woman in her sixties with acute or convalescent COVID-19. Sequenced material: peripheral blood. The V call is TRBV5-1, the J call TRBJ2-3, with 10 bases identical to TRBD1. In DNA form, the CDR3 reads TGCGCCAGCAGCGAGACAGGGGGCGCGCAGTATTTT. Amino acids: CASSETGGAQYF.